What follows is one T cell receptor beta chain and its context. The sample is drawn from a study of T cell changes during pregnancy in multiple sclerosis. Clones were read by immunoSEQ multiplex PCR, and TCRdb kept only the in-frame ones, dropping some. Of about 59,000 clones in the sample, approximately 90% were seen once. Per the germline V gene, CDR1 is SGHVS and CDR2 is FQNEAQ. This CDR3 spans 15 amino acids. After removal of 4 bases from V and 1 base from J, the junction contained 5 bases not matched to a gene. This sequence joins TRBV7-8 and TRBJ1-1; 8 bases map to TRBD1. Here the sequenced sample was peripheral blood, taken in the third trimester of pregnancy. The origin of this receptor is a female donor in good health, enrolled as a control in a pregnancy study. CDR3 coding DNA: TGTGCCAGCAGCTCCCGGACAGGGTCGAACACTGAAGCTTTCTTT. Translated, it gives CASSSRTGSNTEAFF.